This record covers a single T cell receptor beta chain. Its antigen is unknown. The data were obtained in a study of graft-versus-host responses after intestinal transplantation. CDR1 and CDR2 (germline): MDHEN, SYDVKM. This CDR3 is 14 amino acids long. Clones were sequenced by immunoSEQ multiplex PCR, and TCRdb holds only the in-frame ones, with some missing. The sample lists approximately 92,000 clones, under 95% seen once, with 6% in the top ten. The receptor was derived from a human donor who received an intestinal transplant. Sequenced material: unstimulated CD8+ T cells sorted from spleen or lymph node cells, taken before intestinal transplant. This chain joins TRBV28 and TRBJ2-5; D uncertain. The tail of the sequence fits TRBJ2-7 better, so the J call may be wrong. CDR3 bases: TGTGCCAGCAGTTTAGCCCCCCCGGGTGTCGAGCAGTACTTC. It is translated as CASSLAPPGVEQYF.